Below are 6 T cell receptor beta chains sequenced from a single sample in a study of blood T cell repertoires in COVID-19. Assay used: immunoSEQ multiplex PCR; TCRdb lists only in-frame clones, some missing. The sample lists around 240,000 clones, approximately 83% occurring once. What was sequenced was peripheral blood. Receptor source: a woman aged 45-60 years with acute or convalescent COVID-19.

The CDR3, as DNA: TGCGCCAGCAGCGTGAGACAGGGAGCTAACTATGGCTACACCTTC. It is translated as CASSVRQGANYGYTF. The chain has TRBV5-1 and TRBJ1-2; the match to TRBD1 covers 7 bases. The CDR3 spans 15 residues. Germline V gene lookup returns CDR1 SGHRS and CDR2 YFSETQ. J lost 0 bases, V lost 4 bases, and 6 bases had no gene match.

The chain uses TRBV5-1 and TRBJ1-4; 7 nucleotides line up with TRBD1. Germline V gene sequence: CDR1 SGHRS, CDR2 YFSETQ. V shed 0 bases, J shed 8 bases, and the junction held 7 bases outside the gene matches. CDR3 length: 15 amino acids. CDR3 region: CASSLAGGGQEKLFF. CDR3 nucleotides: TGCGCCAGCAGCTTGGCTGGAGGGGGCCAGGAAAAACTGTTTTTT.

This chain connects TRBV11-2 to TRBJ1-6; 7 nucleotides match TRBD1. CDR3 length: 14 residues. V shed 3 bases and J 7 bases; nucleotides not matched to a gene: 3. CDR1 SGHAT and CDR2 FQNNGV come from the germline V gene. CDR3 bases: TGTGCCAGCAGCTTGGGACAGAGGAATTCACCCCTCCACTTT. Translated, it gives CASSLGQRNSPLHF.

On this clone: This same CDR3 is encoded by further DNA sequences in the sample. V and J are TRBV5-6 and TRBJ2-7; no definite D call. With 2 bases removed from V and 0 bases from J, the gap between germline ends came to 3 bases. The CDR3 extends over 12 amino acids. CDR1 is SGHDT, CDR2 YYEEEE, per germline. CDR3 coding DNA: TGTGCCAGCAGCTTAGCCTCCTACGAGCAGTACTTC. Residues: CASSLASYEQYF.

The J gene is TRBJ2-7, the V gene TRBV28; 7 bases are shared with TRBD2. The CDR3 has 14 residues. Germline CDR1 MDHEN, CDR2 SYDVKM. Losses at the gene ends were 1 base for V and 3 bases for J; bases not matched to a gene: 3. CDR3 amino acids: CASSLSGGFYEQYF. In nucleotides, the CDR3 is TGTGCCAGCAGTTTATCCGGGGGGTTCTACGAGCAGTACTTC.

This chain joins TRBV19 and TRBJ2-2; a possible D gene is TRBD1 (5 bases). CDR1 and CDR2 from the germline V gene are LNHDA and SQIVND (reference sequence). CDR3 length equals 15 residues. The V gene lost 3 bases and the J gene lost 2 bases, with 10 bases spanning the gap. The CDR3 is CASSITRVNTGELFF. The CDR3 DNA reads TGTGCCAGTAGTATTACCAGGGTCAACACCGGGGAGCTGTTTTTT.